The 17 T cell receptor beta chains in this list originate from one sample, sequenced in a study of T-cell memory formation after mild COVID-19. MiXCR, run by TCRdb on the 5' RACE reads, gives a single entry per CDR3 protein. The sample includes about 290,000 distinct CDR3 sequences, around 15% of them seen just once. The sample consisted of PBMCs or a T cell subset sorted from them (not recorded which). These receptor sequences come from a young man who had mild COVID-19 (a few samples of this study predate the infection). Cell type and time point are not known.

This clonotype was observed a handful of times. The chain carries TRBV7-2 and TRBJ1-1; D not resolved. Germline loops: CDR1 SGHTA, CDR2 FQGNSA. CDR3 size: 15 residues. V lost 1 base and J lost 5, with 14 bases in between. The CDR3 region is CASSLDREGFTEAFF. Here the CDR3 DNA reads TGTGCCAGCAGCTTAGATCGAGAAGGGTTTACTGAAGCTTTCTTT. The full variable domain, its missing parts supplied by reference TRBV7-2 and TRBJ1-1, is GAGVSQSPSNKVTEKGKDVELRCDPISGHTALYWYRQSLGQGLEFLIYFQGNSAPDKSGLPSDRFSAERTGGSVSTLTIQRTQQEDSAVYLCASSLDREGFTEAFFGQGTRLTVV.

A few counts support this clonotype. CDR3 sequence reads: CSAPRNPGDTEAFF. The CDR3 nucleotides are TGCAGTGCCCCGAGGAATCCGGGAGACACTGAAGCTTTCTTT. This rearrangement joins TRBV20-1 to TRBJ1-1; D gene uncertain. Trimming pared 6 bases from V and 3 bases from J, leaving 17 bases between. Germline lookup yields CDR1 DFQATT and CDR2 SNEGSKA (reference sequence). The CDR3 is 14 amino acids.

This clonotype was counted many times. V usage is TRBV6-1 and J usage is TRBJ2-7, with D uncertain. V lost 6 bases to trimming and J lost 0 bases, with 12 bases between them. The CDR3 is made up of 14 amino acids. CDR1 MNHNS and CDR2 SASEGT come from the germline V gene. The CDR3 coding sequence is TGTGCCAGCAGCGGTAACACATACTCCTACGAGCAGTACGTC. Translated: CASSGNTYSYEQYV.

The J gene is TRBJ2-3, the V gene TRBV7-7; D remains ambiguous. Trimming left V 5 bases short and J 0 bases short, with 9 bases between. In germline, CDR1 is SSHAT, CDR2 FNYEAQ (reference sequence). This CDR3 comprises 14 residues. The CDR3, as DNA: TGTGCCAGCAGCGCCTCATCTAGCACAGATACGCAGTATTTT. It is translated as CASSASSSTDTQYF. Complete variable domain (other parts from reference TRBV7-7 and TRBJ2-3): GAGVSQSPRYKVTKRGQDVTLRCDPISSHATLYWYQQALGQGPEFLTYFNYEAQPDKSGLPSDRFSAERPEGSISTLTIQRTEQRDSAMYRCASSASSSTDTQYFGPGTRLTVL.

A few counts support this clonotype. V and J are TRBV5-1 and TRBJ1-2; the D gene is possibly TRBD1 (5 bases). Per the germline V gene, CDR1 is SGHRS and CDR2 is YFSETQ. The CDR3 consists of 15 residues. Trimming removed 5 bases at V and 8 bases at J, with 22 bases between. The CDR3 DNA sequence: TGCGCCAGCAGTTCGTTCGCCGGGGCCGGTGAGGGCTACACCTTC. This encodes CASSSFAGAGEGYTF.

The gene calls are TRBV7-7 and TRBJ2-1, with 7 bases that match TRBD1. The CDR3 has 14 residues. The V segment lost 6 bases and the J segment 4 bases; nucleotides outside the gene matches: 6. The germline V gene has CDR1 SSHAT and CDR2 FNYEAQ (reference sequence). CDR3 nucleotides: TGTGCCAGCAGTAGGGACAGAAAATACAATGAGCAGTTCTTC. This encodes CASSRDRKYNEQFF.

This clonotype has at least ten counts. V is TRBV11-2 and J is TRBJ2-1, with TRBD2 matching 8 bases. The germline gives CDR1 SGHAT, CDR2 FQNNGV. V gave up 3 bases and J gave up 8 bases; unmatched junction bases: 9. The CDR3 runs 15 residues. The CDR3 region has the DNA TGTGCCAGCAGCTTCGAAGCGGGGGAGGGCTATGAGCAGTTCTTC. Amino acids: CASSFEAGEGYEQFF.

This clonotype showed up just a few times. The gene calls are TRBV6-2 or TRBV6-3 and TRBJ2-2; D gene uncertain. CDR1 and CDR2 from the germline V gene are MNHEY and SVGEGT. This CDR3 is 17 amino acids long. V was pared by 0 bases and J by 0 bases, with 11 bases between. The CDR3 DNA reads as TGTGCCAGCAGTTACTCGGGATATCCGGCGAACACCGGGGAGCTGTTTTTT. It codes for CASSYSGYPANTGELFF.

This clonotype showed up many times. V gene TRBV5-1 combines with J gene TRBJ2-1; tentative D call: TRBD2 (6 bases). The CDR3 extends over 15 amino acids. V gave up 0 bases and J gave up 0 bases, with 7 bases separating them. Germline loops: CDR1 SGHRS, CDR2 YFSETQ. The chain's CDR3 is CASSLDGSSYNEQFF. The CDR3 bases are TGCGCCAGCAGCTTGGACGGGAGCTCCTACAATGAGCAGTTCTTC.

The table lists this clonotype with many counts. The chain carries TRBV4-3 and TRBJ2-3, with 15 positions matching TRBD2. J lost 1 base, V lost 0 bases, and 8 bases had no gene match. CDR3 length: 20 residues. Germline CDR1 is LGHNA and CDR2 is YSLEER. CDR3 protein: CASSQDLWTSGGARTDTQYF. DNA of the CDR3: TGCGCCAGCAGCCAAGATCTTTGGACTAGCGGGGGGGCGCGCACAGATACGCAGTATTTT.

This chain joins TRBV14 and TRBJ1-6, with D perhaps TRBD1 (5 bases). The CDR3 consists of 17 residues. Germline V gene sequence: CDR1 SGHDN, CDR2 FVKESK. Trimming left V 1 base short and J 10 bases short, with 20 bases between. DNA for the CDR3: TGTGCCAGCAGCCAAGGAACTGGGACGGGGTCGCGGTCACCCCTCCACTTT. It specifies CASSQGTGTGSRSPLHF.

The J gene is TRBJ2-5, the V gene TRBV29-1; D remains ambiguous. Per the germline V gene, CDR1 is SQVTM and CDR2 is ANQGSEA. V gave up 1 base and J gave up 3 bases, with 12 bases separating them. The CDR3 consists of 14 residues. CDR3 nucleotides: TGCAGCGTTGAAGTTTATGGCCATGAAGAGACCCAGTACTTC. Translation gives CSVEVYGHEETQYF.

In its sample, this clonotype was seen a few times. The chain couples TRBV11-2 to TRBJ2-3; maybe TRBD1 (5 bases). Between the trimmed V and J ends, which lost 5 bases and 0 bases, there was a span of 12 bases. CDR3 size: 15 residues. Germline loops: CDR1 SGHAT, CDR2 FQNNGV. For the CDR3, the DNA is TGTGCCAGCAGCCCGTCGACAGTTAGCACAGATACGCAGTATTTT. It yields the protein CASSPSTVSTDTQYF. The full variable domain, its missing parts supplied by reference TRBV11-2 and TRBJ2-3, is EAGVAQSPRYKIIEKRQSVAFWCNPISGHATLYWYQQILGQGPKLLIQFQNNGVVDDSQLPKDRFSAERLKGVDSTLKIQPAKLEDSAVYLCASSPSTVSTDTQYFGPGTRLTVL.

This rearrangement joins TRBV10-3 to TRBJ2-3; 11 nucleotides match TRBD1. The ends lost 4 bases at V and 5 bases at J; junction bases unmatched: 2. This CDR3 is built from 14 residues. The germline V gene encodes CDR1 ENHRY and CDR2 SYGVKD. CDR3 nucleotide sequence: TGTGCCATCAGTGCGGACAGGGGGCAAGATACGCAGTATTTT. Protein product: CAISADRGQDTQYF.

This clonotype showed up just a few times. The chain couples TRBV7-2 to TRBJ2-5; TRBD2 matches at 12 bases. This CDR3 comprises 16 residues. The J segment lost 2 bases and the V segment lost 0 bases, leaving 1 base of the junction unmatched. Germline assignment: CDR1 SGHTA and CDR2 FQGNSA. This CDR3 reads CASSLATSGGQETQYF. In DNA, the CDR3 is TGTGCCAGCAGCTTAGCGACTAGCGGGGGACAAGAGACCCAGTACTTC.

The genes are TRBV11-2 and TRBJ2-3, with unresolved D. Germline CDR1 reads SGHAT; CDR2 reads FQNNGV. V lost 0 bases and J 5 bases, leaving 15 bases between the germline ends. This CDR3 spans 16 amino acids. As DNA, the CDR3 is TGTGCCAGCAGCTTAGATCACCCTACCAATGGAGATACGCAGTATTTT. Translation: CASSLDHPTNGDTQYF.

This clonotype was counted only a few times. The J gene is TRBJ1-5, the V gene TRBV5-8; 8 bases fit TRBD1. In germline, CDR1 is SGHTS, CDR2 YDEGEE. V was clipped by 6 bases and J by 2 bases; unmatched bases: 4. The CDR3 extends over 14 amino acids. The DNA for the CDR3 is TGTGCCAGCACGCCGGGACAGGGCAATCAGCCCCAGCATTTT. Amino acids: CASTPGQGNQPQHF.